The clone carrying this T cell receptor (beta chain) was picked up a small number of times. As yet, its antigen is unknown. The PCR used 60 Vbeta and 13 Jbeta primers. Sequencing used immunoSEQ multiplex PCR; TCRdb keeps in-frame clones, though not all of them. This table holds about 140,000 clones, 80% found once. This sample was taken from a study of cytomegalovirus exposure and HLA in healthy donors. Broader study findings: Previous analysis showed most TCR beta V segments were productive about 87% or about 30% of the time. There were several of the most significant clusters that appeared linked to common viral pathogens in a later analysis.

This CDR3 spans 13 amino acids. The V and J ends lost 6 bases and 4 bases, in that order; junction bases with no gene match: 3. Germline assignment: CDR1 MDHEN and CDR2 SYDVKM. This sequence was found in a man aged 30 to 45 in good health and CMV-seronegative. The V gene is TRBV28, the J gene TRBJ1-3; 7 positions match TRBD1. The sequencing input was PBMCs. The CDR3 spells CASSWTGGNTIYF. CDR3 nucleotides: TGTGCCAGCAGCTGGACAGGCGGAAACACCATATATTTT.